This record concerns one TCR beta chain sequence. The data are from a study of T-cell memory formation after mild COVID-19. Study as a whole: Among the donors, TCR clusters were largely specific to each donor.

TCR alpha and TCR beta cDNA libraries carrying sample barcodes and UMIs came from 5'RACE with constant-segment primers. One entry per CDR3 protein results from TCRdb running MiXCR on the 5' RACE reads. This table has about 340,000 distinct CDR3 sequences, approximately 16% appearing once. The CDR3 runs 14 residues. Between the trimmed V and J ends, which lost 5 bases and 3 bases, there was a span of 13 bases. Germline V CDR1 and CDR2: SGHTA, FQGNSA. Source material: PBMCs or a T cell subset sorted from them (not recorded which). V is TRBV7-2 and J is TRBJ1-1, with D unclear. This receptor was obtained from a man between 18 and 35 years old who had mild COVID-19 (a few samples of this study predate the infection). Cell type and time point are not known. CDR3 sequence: CASSRDKFHTEAFF. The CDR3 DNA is TGTGCCAGCAGCCGTGACAAGTTCCACACTGAAGCTTTCTTT.